Described below is a single T cell receptor beta chain sequence and its context. The record originates from a study of blood T cell repertoires in COVID-19. Study-level background: T cells, B-cell-depleted T cells, or PBMCs supplied cDNA or gDNA.

Cohort 3 recovered donors had two negative PCRs, clearance, or symptom resolution. V was cut by 0 bases and J by 8 bases, with 19 bases left in between. CDR1 and CDR2 (germline): LGHDT, YNNKEL (reference sequence). The CDR3 has 16 residues. Authors' processing steps: Scientists estimated how many nucleated cells there were by amplifying reference gene primers. Assay: immunoSEQ multiplex PCR; the TCRdb copy retains only in-frame clones and omits some. That table gives V, J and clone size, and the DNA gave D and trimming. The sample has 300,000 or so clones; roughly nine tenths are singletons. Sequenced input: PBMCs or T cells enriched from blood (not recorded which). V gene TRBV3-1 (or the pseudogene TRBV3-2) combines with J gene TRBJ1-2; the D gene is possibly TRBD1 (5 bases). This clonotype was sampled from a woman younger than 45 who had recovered from COVID-19. Written as DNA, the CDR3 is TGTGCCAGCAGCCAAGATCGTGGCAGGGATTGGTACGGCTACACCTTC. Its protein is CASSQDRGRDWYGYTF.